What follows are 5 T cell receptor beta chains derived from one specimen sequenced in a study of OX40 agonist ivuxolimab in advanced cancers. Sequenced by immunoSEQ multiplex PCR; TCRdb stores in-frame clones only, minus some. The profile shows tens of thousands of clones, approximately 90% of them singletons. The material was CD4+ or CD8+ T cells sorted from blood, obtained in a trial of the OX40 agonist ivuxolimab. The receptors derive from an adult with an advanced solid tumor such as melanoma, head and neck, liver or kidney cancer.

The sample holds one count of this clone. The chain combines TRBV5-1 with TRBJ2-5; 12 nucleotides agree with TRBD2. Germline trimming cut 2 bases from V and 5 bases from J; bases unmatched to any gene: 7. The germline V gene has CDR1 SGHRS and CDR2 YFSETQ. The CDR3 consists of 16 residues. CDR3 sequence: CASSFSSGGAWETQYF. The CDR3 bases are TGCGCCAGCAGCTTTTCTAGCGGGGGGGCCTGGGAGACCCAGTACTTC.

J is TRBJ2-5 and V is TRBV5-5, with D unresolved. The CDR3 is 14 amino acids. CDR1 and CDR2 (germline): SGHKS, YYEKEE (reference sequence). The V gene lost 0 bases and the J gene lost 5 bases, with 11 bases spanning the gap. The CDR3 reads CASSLAVRLETQYF. CDR3 in DNA: TGTGCCAGCAGCTTGGCCGTCCGATTGGAGACCCAGTACTTC. The full variable domain, rest sourced from reference TRBV5-5 and TRBJ2-5, is DAGVTQSPTHLIKTRGQQVTLRCSPISGHKSVSWYQQVLGQGPQFIFQYYEKEERGRGNFPDRFSARQFPNYSSELNVNALLLGDSALYLCASSLAVRLETQYFGPGTRLLVL.

The V gene is TRBV28, the J gene TRBJ1-2; D is possibly TRBD1 (6 bases). V lost 2 bases and J lost 2, with 12 bases in between. This CDR3 has 15 amino acids. The V gene's germline CDR1 is MDHEN and CDR2 SYDVKM. CDR3 DNA sequence: TGTGCCAGCAGTTTAGGGGACACAGGGAACTATGGCTACACCTTC. Amino acid sequence: CASSLGDTGNYGYTF.

The rearrangement uses TRBV19 and TRBJ2-7, with D possibly being TRBD1 (5 bases). The CDR3 has 15 residues. Germline V CDR1 and CDR2: LNHDA, SQIVND (reference sequence). V shed 6 bases and J shed 3 bases, with 18 bases lying between them. CDR3 protein: CASSLSTGAIYEQYF. DNA for the CDR3: TGTGCCAGTAGCCTATCTACAGGAGCCATCTACGAGCAGTACTTC.

The sample holds a few counts of this clone. The gene calls are TRBV6-6 and TRBJ2-7; D gene ambiguous. Germline loops: CDR1 MNHNY, CDR2 SVGAGI (reference sequence). The V end lost 5 bases, the J end lost 9 bases, and 11 bases lay between the germline ends. The CDR3 runs 11 residues. The CDR3 here is CASSGWGWQYF. The CDR3 bases are TGTGCCAGCAGTGGGTGGGGTTGGCAGTACTTC.